Listed here are 20 T cell receptor beta chains from one sample, sequenced in a study of CD8 T cells in ankylosing spondylitis. MiXCR, applied by TCRdb to the 5' RACE reads, yields one record per CDR3 protein. The table includes some 130,000 distinct CDR3 sequences, more than 5.5% detected once. The sample comprised blood, either unsorted or a sorted T cell fraction (not recorded which). Source of these receptors: a female donor with ankylosing spondylitis or in good health (not recorded which).

There are many counts of this clonotype. This chain links TRBV5-1 with TRBJ2-5; the match to TRBD1 covers 7 bases. Losses at the gene ends were 4 bases for V and 3 bases for J; bases not matched to a gene: 6. In germline, CDR1 is SGHRS, CDR2 YFSETQ. The CDR3 consists of 14 residues. DNA for the CDR3: TGCGCCAGCAGCCCCGGACAGGAAGAAGAGACCCAGTACTTC. As protein: CASSPGQEEETQYF.

The chain joins TRBV7-9 to TRBJ2-7; no definite D call. The V gene lost 1 base and the J gene lost 5 bases, with 9 bases spanning the gap. This CDR3 spans 13 amino acids. Germline V gene data show CDR1 as SEHNR and CDR2 as FQNEAQ (reference sequence). The CDR3 spells CASSLGNGDEQYF. In nucleotides, the CDR3 is TGTGCCAGCAGCTTAGGTAACGGCGACGAGCAGTACTTC.

This chain joins TRBV19 and TRBJ1-1; D is unresolved. Germline CDR1 reads LNHDA; CDR2 reads SQIVND (reference sequence). Trimming removed 0 bases at V and 1 base at J, with 9 bases between. This CDR3 is 15 amino acids long. CDR3: CASSIDRIRNTEAFF. Here the CDR3 DNA reads TGTGCCAGTAGTATAGATCGTATAAGGAACACTGAAGCTTTCTTT.

At least ten counts were recorded for this clonotype. J is TRBJ2-1 and V is TRBV15, with D unclear. V was clipped by 1 base and J by 0 bases, with 10 bases between them. CDR3 length equals 16 residues. Germline loops: CDR1 LNHNV, CDR2 YYDKDF (reference sequence). CDR3 residues: CATSRGAKDSYNEQFF. The CDR3 DNA follows: TGTGCCACCAGCAGAGGGGCCAAAGACTCCTACAATGAGCAGTTCTTC.

The chain recombines TRBV25-1 with TRBJ1-1, with D unresolved. The CDR3 covers 17 residues. V lost 6 bases and J 0 bases, leaving 20 bases between the germline ends. Germline lookup yields CDR1 MGHDK and CDR2 SYGVNS. The chain's CDR3 is CASSPYPGSIMNTEAFF. CDR3 DNA sequence: TGTGCCAGCAGCCCGTACCCCGGTAGTATCATGAACACTGAAGCTTTCTTT.

This clonotype was seen repeatedly, ten times or more. This chain links TRBV5-1 with TRBJ1-1, with D possibly being TRBD1 (6 bases). This CDR3 is 15 amino acids long. Germline V lookup: CDR1 SGHRS, CDR2 YFSETQ. Trimming took 3 bases from V and 3 from J, leaving 15 bases between them. CDR3 bases: TGCGCCAGCAGCTACCAGGGGCGAGGGGACACTGAAGCTTTCTTT. This encodes CASSYQGRGDTEAFF. Full variable domain (missing parts from reference TRBV5-1 and TRBJ1-1): KAGVTQTPRYLIKTRGQQVTLSCSPISGHRSVSWYQQTPGQGLQFLFEYFSETQRNKGNFPGRFSGRQFSNSRSEMNVSTLELGDSALYLCASSYQGRGDTEAFFGQGTRLTVV.

This clonotype was seen many times. V gene TRBV5-1 combines with J gene TRBJ1-6; 9 positions agree with TRBD1. The CDR3 extends over 15 amino acids. V lost 4 bases, J lost 8 bases, and 7 bases stayed unmatched. Germline V gives CDR1 SGHRS, CDR2 YFSETQ. CDR3 sequence reads: CASSRGQGRDSPLHF. The DNA for the CDR3 is TGCGCCAGCAGCCGTGGACAGGGGCGTGATTCACCCCTCCACTTT.

This clonotype was observed many times. Written as DNA, the CDR3 is TGCGCCAGCAGCCCCGGGGGGGGCCGCGATACGCAGTATTTT. It translates to CASSPGGGRDTQYF. V gene TRBV5-1 combines with J gene TRBJ2-3; TRBD2 agrees at 8 bases. CDR3 length: 14 amino acids. Unmatched junction bases numbered 7, after V lost 4 bases and J lost 6 bases. Germline CDR1 and CDR2: SGHRS and YFSETQ.

At least ten counts were recorded for this clonotype. V gene TRBV5-1 combines with J gene TRBJ1-6; maybe TRBD1 (6 bases). Trimming left V 0 bases short and J 10 bases short, with 14 bases between. Germline V gene data show CDR1 as SGHRS and CDR2 as YFSETQ. The CDR3 has 15 amino acids. CDR3 amino acids: CASSLEFGGASPLHF. CDR3 DNA: TGCGCCAGCAGCTTGGAATTCGGGGGCGCCTCACCCCTCCACTTT.

This clonotype was recorded many times. V is TRBV20-1 and J is TRBJ2-6; D is unclear. This CDR3 has 12 amino acids. CDR1 and CDR2 (germline): DFQATT, SNEGSKA (reference sequence). The V end was cut by 7 bases, the J end by 4 bases, with 8 bases between. CDR3 residues: CSVSPGANVLTF. The CDR3 DNA follows: TGCAGTGTCTCGCCCGGGGCCAACGTCCTGACTTTC.

This clonotype showed up many times. The genes are TRBV3-1 and TRBJ1-1; D is perhaps TRBD1 (5 bases). Germline CDR1 LGHDT, CDR2 YNNKEL (reference sequence). V lost 5 bases to trimming and J lost 1 base, with 8 bases between them. This CDR3 has 13 amino acids. DNA of the CDR3: TGTGCCAGCAGCAATCAGGGGAACACTGAAGCTTTCTTT. Translated: CASSNQGNTEAFF.

V usage is TRBV6-2 or TRBV6-3 and J usage is TRBJ2-7; 12 bases match TRBD2. The germline V gene encodes CDR1 MNHEY and CDR2 SVGEGT. The length of the CDR3 is 15 residues. V gave up 2 bases and J gave up 3 bases; unmatched junction bases: 2. In DNA form, the CDR3 reads TGTGCCAGCAGTTACGGACTAGCGGGGATCTACGAGCAGTACTTC. It specifies CASSYGLAGIYEQYF.

This chain uses TRBV4-2 with TRBJ2-1, with D perhaps matching TRBD1 (5 bases). Germline CDR1 reads LGHNA; CDR2 reads YNFKEQ. The length of the CDR3 is 17 residues. Trimming removed 1 base at V and 8 bases at J, with 21 bases between. The CDR3 DNA reads TGTGCCAGCAGCCAAGTCGGCAGCCGATTTATAGGGGATGAGCAGTTCTTC. Translated, it gives CASSQVGSRFIGDEQFF.

There are many counts of this clonotype. V is TRBV5-1 and J is TRBJ2-1; 9 nucleotides line up with TRBD2. CDR1 is SGHRS, CDR2 YFSETQ, per germline. This CDR3 is built from 19 residues. V lost 1 base to trimming and J lost 1 base; unmatched junction nucleotides: 12. For the CDR3, the DNA is TGCGCCAGCAGCTTGATCGAGGGGCTAGCGGGGAAATCCTACAATGAGCAGTTCTTC. It translates to CASSLIEGLAGKSYNEQFF.

This clonotype was seen ten or more times. The chain has TRBV27 and TRBJ2-7, with D perhaps matching TRBD2 (5 bases). Germline-derived CDR1 and CDR2 are MNHEY and SMNVEV (reference sequence). The V end was cut by 3 bases, the J end by 0 bases, with 15 bases between. The CDR3 runs to 16 residues. The CDR3, as DNA: TGTGCCAGCAGTTTTATGTCCGGGGTTGGCTCCTACGAGCAGTACTTC. Translating gives CASSFMSGVGSYEQYF.

This clonotype was recorded many times. V usage is TRBV4-1 and J usage is TRBJ1-1; the D is unclear. V lost 0 bases to trimming and J lost 0 bases, with 8 bases between them. This CDR3 comprises 15 residues. Germline V lookup: CDR1 MGHRA, CDR2 YSYEKL. This CDR3 is CASSQDELMNTEAFF. As DNA, the CDR3 is TGCGCCAGCAGCCAAGATGAGTTGATGAACACTGAAGCTTTCTTT.

This rearrangement joins TRBV7-2 to TRBJ2-3; D gene uncertain. Deletions cut 1 base from V and 3 bases from J, with 8 bases between. The germline V gene encodes CDR1 SGHTA and CDR2 FQGNSA. The CDR3 has 14 residues. The CDR3 spells CASSLVLRTDTQYF. CDR3 bases: TGTGCCAGCAGCTTAGTTTTGCGGACAGATACGCAGTATTTT.

In its sample, this clonotype was seen many times. The chain recombines TRBV7-8 with TRBJ1-1, with a weak D call TRBD1 (5 bases). Germline CDR1 reads SGHVS; CDR2 reads FQNEAQ. The CDR3 has 15 amino acids. V gave up 1 base and J gave up 4 bases, with 13 bases separating them. The CDR3 region has the DNA TGTGCCAGCAGCTTAGGAACGTGGGGGGGCACTGAAGCTTTCTTT. This gives the protein CASSLGTWGGTEAFF. Based on the CDR3 plus reference TRBV7-8 and TRBJ1-1, the full variable domain is GAGVSQSPRYKVAKRGQDVALRCDPISGHVSLFWYQQALGQGPEFLTYFQNEAQLDKSGLPSDRFFAERPEGSVSTLKIQRTQQEDSAVYLCASSLGTWGGTEAFFGQGTRLTVV.

This clonotype was seen a handful of times. CDR3 bases: TGTGCCAGCAGGCCCCGGGGCACTGAAGCTTTCTTT. It translates to CASRPRGTEAFF. V is TRBV7-8 and J is TRBJ1-1; D unresolved. V was pared by 6 bases and J by 4 bases, with 9 bases between. There are 12 residues in the CDR3. The V gene's germline CDR1 is SGHVS and CDR2 FQNEAQ.

This chain links TRBV28 with TRBJ2-2; 11 bases match TRBD2. Trimming cost V 8 bases and J 1 base; bases outside gene matches: 12. The CDR3 is 18 amino acids. In germline, CDR1 is MDHEN, CDR2 SYDVKM. CDR3 sequence: CASHIHPSGGLNTGELFF. The CDR3 DNA sequence: TGTGCCAGCCACATACATCCTAGCGGGGGGCTGAACACCGGGGAGCTGTTTTTT. Supplemented by reference TRBV28 and TRBJ2-2, the full variable domain reads DVKVTQSSRYLVKRTGEKVFLECVQDMDHENMFWYRQDPGLGLRLIYFSYDVKMKEKGDIPEGYSVSREKKERFSLILESASTNQTSMYLCASHIHPSGGLNTGELFFGEGSRLTVL.